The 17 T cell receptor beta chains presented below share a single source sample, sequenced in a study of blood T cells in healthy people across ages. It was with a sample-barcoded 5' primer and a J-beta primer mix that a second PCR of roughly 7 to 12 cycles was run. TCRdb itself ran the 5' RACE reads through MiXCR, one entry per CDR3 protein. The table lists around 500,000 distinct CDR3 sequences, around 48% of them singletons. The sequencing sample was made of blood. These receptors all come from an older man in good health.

The CDR3: CAIRSQLNTEAFF. The CDR3 bases are TGTGCCATCAGGTCGCAGCTGAACACTGAAGCTTTCTTT. The rearrangement links TRBV10-3 to TRBJ1-1, with D unresolved. This CDR3 is built from 13 residues. The germline CDR1 and CDR2 sequences are ENHRY and SYGVKD. V shed 6 bases and J shed 0 bases, with 8 bases lying between them.

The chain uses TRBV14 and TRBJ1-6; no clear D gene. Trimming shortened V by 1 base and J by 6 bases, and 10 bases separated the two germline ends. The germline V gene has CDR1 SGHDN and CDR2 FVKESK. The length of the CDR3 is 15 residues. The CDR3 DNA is TGTGCCAGCAGCCAAGCAAGACAAGCTAATTCACCCCTCCACTTT. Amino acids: CASSQARQANSPLHF. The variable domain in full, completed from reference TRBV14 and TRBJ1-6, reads EAGVTQFPSHSVIEKGQTVTLRCDPISGHDNLYWYRRVMGKEIKFLLHFVKESKQDESGMPNNRFLAERTGGTYSTLKVQPAELEDSGVYFCASSQARQANSPLHFGNGTRLTVT.

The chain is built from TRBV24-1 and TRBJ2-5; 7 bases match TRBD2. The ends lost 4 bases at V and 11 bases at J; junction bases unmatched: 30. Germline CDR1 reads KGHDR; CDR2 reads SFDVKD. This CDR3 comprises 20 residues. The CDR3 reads CATSDPRWGSGRQLNNEQYF. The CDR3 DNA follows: TGTGCCACCAGTGACCCCCGCTGGGGTAGCGGGCGACAGCTGAACAATGAGCAGTACTTC.

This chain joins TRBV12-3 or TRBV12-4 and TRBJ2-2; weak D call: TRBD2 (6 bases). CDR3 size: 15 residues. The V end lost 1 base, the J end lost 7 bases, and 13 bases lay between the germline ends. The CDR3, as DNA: TGTGCCAGCAGTTTAGAGGCGGGAACGGGCGGGGAGCTGTTTTTT. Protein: CASSLEAGTGGELFF.

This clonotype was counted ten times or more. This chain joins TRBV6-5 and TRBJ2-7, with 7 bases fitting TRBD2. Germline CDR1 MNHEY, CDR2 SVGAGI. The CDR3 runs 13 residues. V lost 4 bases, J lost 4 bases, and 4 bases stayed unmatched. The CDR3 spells CASSSREGYEQYF. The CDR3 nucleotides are TGTGCCAGCAGTTCCAGGGAGGGATACGAGCAGTACTTC.

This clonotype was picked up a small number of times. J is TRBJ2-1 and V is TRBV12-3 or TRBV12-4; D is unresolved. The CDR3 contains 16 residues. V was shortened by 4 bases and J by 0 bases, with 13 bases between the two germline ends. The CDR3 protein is CASSSRDASSYNEQFF. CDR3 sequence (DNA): TGTGCCAGCAGTTCGAGAGACGCAAGCTCCTACAATGAGCAGTTCTTC.

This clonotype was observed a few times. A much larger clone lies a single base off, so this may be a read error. CDR3: CASSSQGYRRNEQYF. DNA for the CDR3: TGTGCCAGCAGTTCACAGGGGTATAGACGCAATGAGCAGTACTTC. The chain employs TRBV6-1 and TRBJ2-5, with 7 bases lining up with TRBD1. Germline CDR1 reads MNHNS; CDR2 reads SASEGT. CDR3 length: 15 residues. With 5 bases clipped from V and 11 bases from J, the junction kept 17 bases outside the gene matches.

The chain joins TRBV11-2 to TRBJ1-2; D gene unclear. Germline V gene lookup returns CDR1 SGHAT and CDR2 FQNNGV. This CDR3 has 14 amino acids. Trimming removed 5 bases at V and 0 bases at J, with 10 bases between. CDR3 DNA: TGTGCCAGCAGCCAAACGACGGCTAACTATGGCTACACCTTC. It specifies CASSQTTANYGYTF.

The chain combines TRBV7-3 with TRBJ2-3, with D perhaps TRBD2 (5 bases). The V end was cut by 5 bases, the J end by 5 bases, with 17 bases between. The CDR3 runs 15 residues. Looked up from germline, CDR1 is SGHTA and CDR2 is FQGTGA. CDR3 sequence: CASSHRGTLGDTQYF. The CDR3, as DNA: TGTGCCAGCAGCCACCGGGGTACTTTAGGAGATACGCAGTATTTT.

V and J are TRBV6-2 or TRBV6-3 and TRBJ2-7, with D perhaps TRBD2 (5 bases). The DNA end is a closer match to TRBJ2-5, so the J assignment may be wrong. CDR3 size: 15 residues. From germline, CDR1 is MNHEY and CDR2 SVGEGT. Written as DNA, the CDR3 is TGTGCCAGCAGTTCCAATGAGGGAGCAGGAGAGACCCAGTACTTC. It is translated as CASSSNEGAGETQYF.

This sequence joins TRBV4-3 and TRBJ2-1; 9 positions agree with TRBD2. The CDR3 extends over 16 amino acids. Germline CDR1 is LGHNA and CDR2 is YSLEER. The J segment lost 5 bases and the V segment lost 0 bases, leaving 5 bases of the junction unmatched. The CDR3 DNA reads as TGCGCCAGCAGCCAAGATCCTAGCGGGACCGACAATGAGCAGTTCTTC. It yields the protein CASSQDPSGTDNEQFF.

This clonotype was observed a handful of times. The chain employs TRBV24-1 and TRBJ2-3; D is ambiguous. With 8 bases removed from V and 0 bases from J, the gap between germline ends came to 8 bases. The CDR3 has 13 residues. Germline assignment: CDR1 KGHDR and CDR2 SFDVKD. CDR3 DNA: TGTGCCACCAAAGAAGGGAGCACAGATACGCAGTATTTT. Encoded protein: CATKEGSTDTQYF.

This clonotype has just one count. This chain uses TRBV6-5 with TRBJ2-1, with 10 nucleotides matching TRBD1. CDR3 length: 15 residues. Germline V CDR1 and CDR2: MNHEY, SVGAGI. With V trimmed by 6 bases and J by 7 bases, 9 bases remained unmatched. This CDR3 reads CASRLAGTGVNEQFF. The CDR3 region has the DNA TGTGCCAGCAGATTAGCCGGGACAGGGGTAAATGAGCAGTTCTTC.

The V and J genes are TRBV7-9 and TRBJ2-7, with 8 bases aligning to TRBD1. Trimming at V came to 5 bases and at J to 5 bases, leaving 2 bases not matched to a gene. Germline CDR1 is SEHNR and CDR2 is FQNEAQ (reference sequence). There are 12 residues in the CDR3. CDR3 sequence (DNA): TGTGCCAGCAGCCCACAGGGGGACGAGCAGTACTTC. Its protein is CASSPQGDEQYF.

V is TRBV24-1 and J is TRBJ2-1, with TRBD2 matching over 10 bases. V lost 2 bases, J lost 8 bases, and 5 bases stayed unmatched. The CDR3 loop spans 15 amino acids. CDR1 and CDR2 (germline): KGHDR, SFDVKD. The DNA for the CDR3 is TGTGCCACCAGTGATTACAGCGGGAGGGTATATGAGCAGTTCTTC. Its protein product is CATSDYSGRVYEQFF.

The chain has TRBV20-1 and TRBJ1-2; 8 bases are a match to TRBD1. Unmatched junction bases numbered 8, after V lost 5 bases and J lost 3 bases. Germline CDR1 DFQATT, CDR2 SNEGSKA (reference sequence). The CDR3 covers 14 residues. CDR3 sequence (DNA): TGCAGTGCTGACGGCACAGGGGGGGACTATGGCTACACCTTC. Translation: CSADGTGGDYGYTF.

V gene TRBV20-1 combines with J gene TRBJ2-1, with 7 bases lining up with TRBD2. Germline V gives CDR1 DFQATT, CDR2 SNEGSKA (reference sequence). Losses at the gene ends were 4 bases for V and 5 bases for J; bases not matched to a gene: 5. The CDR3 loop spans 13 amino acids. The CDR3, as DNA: TGCAGTGCTAAGCTAGCGGCAAACAATGAGCAGTTCTTC. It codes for CSAKLAANNEQFF.